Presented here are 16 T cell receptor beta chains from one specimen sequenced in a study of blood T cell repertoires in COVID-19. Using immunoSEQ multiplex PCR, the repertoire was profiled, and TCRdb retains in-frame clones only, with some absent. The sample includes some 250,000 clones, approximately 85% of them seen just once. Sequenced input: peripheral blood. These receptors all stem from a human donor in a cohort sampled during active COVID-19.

The DNA for the CDR3 is TGTGCCAGCAGCTTCGGGACTGTGGAGACCCAGTACTTC. Protein: CASSFGTVETQYF. This chain uses TRBV7-9 with TRBJ2-5, with D tentatively TRBD2 (6 bases). CDR1 is SEHNR, CDR2 FQNEAQ, per germline (reference sequence). The CDR3 spans 13 residues. Trimming pared 3 bases from V and 5 bases from J, leaving 10 bases between.

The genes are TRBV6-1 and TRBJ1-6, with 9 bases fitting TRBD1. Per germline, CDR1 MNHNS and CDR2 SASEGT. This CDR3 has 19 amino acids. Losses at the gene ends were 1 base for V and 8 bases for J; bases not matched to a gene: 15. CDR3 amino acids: CASSEVFGTGIVGYSPLHF. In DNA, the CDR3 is TGTGCCAGCAGTGAAGTCTTCGGGACAGGGATCGTTGGGTATTCACCCCTCCACTTT.

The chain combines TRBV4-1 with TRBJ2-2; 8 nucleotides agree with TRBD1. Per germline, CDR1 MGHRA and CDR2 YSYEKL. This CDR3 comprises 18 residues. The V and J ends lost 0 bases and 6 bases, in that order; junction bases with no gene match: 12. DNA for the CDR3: TGCGCCAGCAGCCAAGAATCTCGCGGGACAGGCCACCCCGGGGAGCTGTTTTTT. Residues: CASSQESRGTGHPGELFF.

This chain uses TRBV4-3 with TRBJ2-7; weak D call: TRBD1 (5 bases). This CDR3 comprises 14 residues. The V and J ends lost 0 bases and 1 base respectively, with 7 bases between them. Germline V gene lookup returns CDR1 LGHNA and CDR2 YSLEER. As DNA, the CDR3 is TGCGCCAGCAGCCAAGAAGGGGAATCCTACGAGCAGTACTTC. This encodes CASSQEGESYEQYF.

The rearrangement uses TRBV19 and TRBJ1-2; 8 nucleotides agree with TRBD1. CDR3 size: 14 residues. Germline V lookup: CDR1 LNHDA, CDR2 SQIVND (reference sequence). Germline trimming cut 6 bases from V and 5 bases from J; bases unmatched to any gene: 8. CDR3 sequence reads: CASRGQGHLYGYTF. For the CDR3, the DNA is TGTGCCAGTAGAGGACAGGGCCACCTTTATGGCTACACCTTC.

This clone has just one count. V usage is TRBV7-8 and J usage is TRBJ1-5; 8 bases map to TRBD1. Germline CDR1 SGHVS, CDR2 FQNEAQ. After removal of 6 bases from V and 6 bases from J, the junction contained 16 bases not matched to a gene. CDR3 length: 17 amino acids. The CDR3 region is CASSPHMTGEKAQPQHF. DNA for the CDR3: TGTGCCAGCAGTCCCCACATGACAGGGGAGAAGGCTCAGCCCCAGCATTTT.

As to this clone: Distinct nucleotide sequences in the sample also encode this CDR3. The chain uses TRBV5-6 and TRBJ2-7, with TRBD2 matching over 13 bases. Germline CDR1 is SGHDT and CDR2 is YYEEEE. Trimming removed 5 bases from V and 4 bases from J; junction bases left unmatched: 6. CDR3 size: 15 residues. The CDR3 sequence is CASSPPGLAGYEQYF. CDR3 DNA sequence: TGTGCCAGCAGTCCTCCGGGACTAGCGGGGTACGAGCAGTACTTC.

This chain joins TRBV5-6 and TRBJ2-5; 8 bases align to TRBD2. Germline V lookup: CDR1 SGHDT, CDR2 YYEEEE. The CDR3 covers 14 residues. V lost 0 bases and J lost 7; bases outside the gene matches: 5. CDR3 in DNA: TGTGCCAGCAGCTTGGCACCCCGGGAGGGGACCCAGTACTTC. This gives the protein CASSLAPREGTQYF.

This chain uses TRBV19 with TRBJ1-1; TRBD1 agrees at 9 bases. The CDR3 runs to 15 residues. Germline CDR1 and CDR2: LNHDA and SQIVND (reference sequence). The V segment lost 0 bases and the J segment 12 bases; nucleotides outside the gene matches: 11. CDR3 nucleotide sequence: TGTGCCAGTAGTATAGATTTAGGGACAGGGATCTCGCCTTTCTTT. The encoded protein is CASSIDLGTGISPFF.

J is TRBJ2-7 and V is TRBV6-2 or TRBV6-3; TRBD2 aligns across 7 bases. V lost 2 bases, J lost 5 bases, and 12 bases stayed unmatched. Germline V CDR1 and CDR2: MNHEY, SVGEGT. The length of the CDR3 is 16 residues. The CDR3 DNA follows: TGTGCCAGCAGTTACCTAACAGGCGGGAGTACCCACGAGCAGTACTTC. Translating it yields CASSYLTGGSTHEQYF.

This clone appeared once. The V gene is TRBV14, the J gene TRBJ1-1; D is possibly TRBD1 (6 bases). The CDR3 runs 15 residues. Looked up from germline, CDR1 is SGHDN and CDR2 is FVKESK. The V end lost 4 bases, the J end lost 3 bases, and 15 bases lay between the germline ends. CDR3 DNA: TGTGCCAGCAGCCCCGTCGCAGGGGCTCACACTGAAGCTTTCTTT. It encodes CASSPVAGAHTEAFF.

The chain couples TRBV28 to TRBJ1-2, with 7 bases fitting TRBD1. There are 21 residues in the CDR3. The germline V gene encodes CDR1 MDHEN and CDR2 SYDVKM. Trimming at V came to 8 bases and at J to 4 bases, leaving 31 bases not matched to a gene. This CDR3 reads CASHSETGTSMGWSDLYGYTF. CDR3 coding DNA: TGTGCCAGCCACTCCGAGACAGGGACCTCTATGGGGTGGTCGGACCTCTATGGCTACACCTTC.

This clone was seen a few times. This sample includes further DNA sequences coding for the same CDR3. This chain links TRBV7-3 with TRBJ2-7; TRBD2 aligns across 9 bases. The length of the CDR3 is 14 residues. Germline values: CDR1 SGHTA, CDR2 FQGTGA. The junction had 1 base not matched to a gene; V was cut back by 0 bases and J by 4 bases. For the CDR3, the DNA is TGTGCCAGCAGCTTAACTAGCGGGAGTTACGAGCAGTACTTC. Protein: CASSLTSGSYEQYF.

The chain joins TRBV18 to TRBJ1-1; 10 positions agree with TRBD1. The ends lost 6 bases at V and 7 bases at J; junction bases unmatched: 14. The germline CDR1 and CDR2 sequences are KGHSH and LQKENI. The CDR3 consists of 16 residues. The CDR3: CASSPVVRDRGNEAFF. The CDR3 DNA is TGTGCCAGCTCCCCAGTCGTCAGGGACAGGGGTAATGAAGCTTTCTTT.

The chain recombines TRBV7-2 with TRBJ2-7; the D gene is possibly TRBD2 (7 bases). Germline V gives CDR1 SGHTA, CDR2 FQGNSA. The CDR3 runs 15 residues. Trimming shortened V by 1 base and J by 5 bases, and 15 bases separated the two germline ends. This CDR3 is CASSLVGGGKNEQYF. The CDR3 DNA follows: TGTGCCAGCAGCTTAGTAGGGGGGGGCAAGAACGAGCAGTACTTC.

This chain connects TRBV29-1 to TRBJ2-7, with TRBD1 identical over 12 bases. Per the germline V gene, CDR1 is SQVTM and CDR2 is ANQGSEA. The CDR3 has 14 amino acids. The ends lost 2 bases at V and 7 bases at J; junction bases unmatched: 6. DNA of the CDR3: TGCAGCGTTGAACTGAGGGACAGGGGGCGAGAGCAGTACTTC. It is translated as CSVELRDRGREQYF.